This record concerns one TCR beta chain sequence. The data were taken from a study of blood T cell repertoires in COVID-19. Authors' methods: Reference gene primers were amplified, and this amplification served to estimate nucleated cell counts. Clones were read by immunoSEQ multiplex PCR, and TCRdb kept only the in-frame ones, dropping some. From that table come the V and J calls and clone size; the DNA was used to work out D and trimming. The sample contains roughly 460,000 clones, 80% to 90% of which appear only once. Germline loops: CDR1 LNHDA, CDR2 SQIVND (reference sequence). The CDR3 totals 15 residues. J lost 4 bases, V lost 0 bases, and 3 bases had no gene match. Recruited during active infection, patients (from Seattle) were subsequently followed longitudinally.

This clonotype originated in a man between 18 and 29 years old with COVID-19, enrolled during active disease. The sample was peripheral blood. This chain links TRBV19 with TRBJ1-1, with 9 bases fitting TRBD1. DNA of the CDR3: TGTGCCAGTAGTATAGATGGGACAGGGAGCACTGAAGCTTTCTTT. Translating gives CASSIDGTGSTEAFF.